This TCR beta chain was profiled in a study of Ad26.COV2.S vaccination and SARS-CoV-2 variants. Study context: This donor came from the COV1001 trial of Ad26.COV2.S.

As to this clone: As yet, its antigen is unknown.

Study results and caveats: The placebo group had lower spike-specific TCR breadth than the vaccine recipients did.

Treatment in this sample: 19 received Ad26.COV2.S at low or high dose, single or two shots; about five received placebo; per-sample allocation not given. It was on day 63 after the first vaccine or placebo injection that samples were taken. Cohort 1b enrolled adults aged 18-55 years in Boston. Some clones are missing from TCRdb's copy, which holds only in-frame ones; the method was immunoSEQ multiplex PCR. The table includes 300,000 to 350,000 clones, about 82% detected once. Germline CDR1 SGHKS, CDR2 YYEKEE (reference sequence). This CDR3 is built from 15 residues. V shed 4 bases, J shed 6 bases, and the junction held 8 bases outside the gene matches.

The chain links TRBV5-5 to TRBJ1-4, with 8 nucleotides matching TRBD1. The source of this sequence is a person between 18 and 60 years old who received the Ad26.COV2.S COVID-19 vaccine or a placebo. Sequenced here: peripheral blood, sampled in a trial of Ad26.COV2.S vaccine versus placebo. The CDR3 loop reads CASSQRDRPDEKLFF. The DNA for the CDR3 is TGTGCCAGCAGCCAGAGGGACAGGCCAGATGAAAAACTGTTTTTT.